The sequence of this TCR beta chain was determined in a study of cytomegalovirus exposure and HLA in healthy donors. Overall study context: Researchers previously reported finding about 110 million unique TCR beta sequences from roughly 200 million T cells.

Comments on this clone: Antigen: not known.

CDR1 and CDR2 (germline): SGHTA, FQGNSA. V was cut by 5 bases and J by 5 bases, with 15 bases left in between. The CDR3 sequence is 14 residues long. Study results and limitations: Apparent HLA restriction characterized most CMV-associated TCR beta chains in a later analysis. It was assumed in the presence/absence analyses that sequencing depth was roughly uniform across donors. Indistinguishability led to the exclusion of some V segments, TRBV6-2 and TRBV6-3 included.

The study ran its PCR with 60 Vbeta and 13 Jbeta primers. Only in-frame clones appear in the TCRdb table, and some are missing; sequencing was by immunoSEQ multiplex PCR. The table shows about 140,000 clones, with 65% to 80% occurring only once. The sequence came from a human donor in good health. The chain carries TRBV7-2 and TRBJ1-2; possible D gene TRBD1, 5 bases. The sample was PBMCs. CDR3 residues: CASSPGQGGYGYTF. In nucleotides, the CDR3 is TGTGCCAGCAGCCCGGGCCAGGGTGGGTATGGCTACACCTTC.